The next 3 T cell receptor beta chains were all read from a single sample in a study of PD-L1 blockade in urothelial cancer. Assay used: immunoSEQ multiplex PCR; TCRdb lists only in-frame clones, some missing. The sample lists 45,000 to 60,000 clones; 80% to 85% were seen once. Indicated time point: pretreatment peripheral blood. The sample was PBMCs, taken around atezolizumab (anti-PD-L1) treatment. The receptors were gathered from a man in his fifties with urothelial cancer.

V and J are TRBV18 and TRBJ2-3; the D gene is possibly TRBD1 (6 bases). The CDR3 has 14 residues. Germline CDR1 KGHSH, CDR2 LQKENI. Trimming removed 6 bases at V and 4 bases at J, with 14 bases between. The CDR3 reads CASSPTTGSDTQYF. The CDR3 region has the DNA TGTGCCAGCTCCCCAACTACAGGGTCAGATACGCAGTATTTT.

This chain joins TRBV10-3 and TRBJ1-2; a weak D match, TRBD1 (6 bases). The CDR3 has 14 amino acids. V gave up 6 bases and J gave up 2 bases, with 13 bases separating them. Germline V gene lookup returns CDR1 ENHRY and CDR2 SYGVKD. For the CDR3, the DNA is TGTGCCATCAGAACAGGGACGGAAAACTATGGCTACACCTTC. This encodes CAIRTGTENYGYTF.

This clone was recorded at least ten times. This chain uses TRBV9 with TRBJ2-5; the D gene is possibly TRBD1 (6 bases). CDR3 length: 15 amino acids. Between the trimmed V and J ends, which lost 4 bases and 1 base, there was a span of 14 bases. Germline V CDR1 and CDR2: SGDLS, YYNGEE. CDR3 in amino acids: CASSPFWGPQETQYF. The CDR3 bases are TGTGCCAGCAGCCCCTTCTGGGGGCCCCAAGAGACCCAGTACTTC.